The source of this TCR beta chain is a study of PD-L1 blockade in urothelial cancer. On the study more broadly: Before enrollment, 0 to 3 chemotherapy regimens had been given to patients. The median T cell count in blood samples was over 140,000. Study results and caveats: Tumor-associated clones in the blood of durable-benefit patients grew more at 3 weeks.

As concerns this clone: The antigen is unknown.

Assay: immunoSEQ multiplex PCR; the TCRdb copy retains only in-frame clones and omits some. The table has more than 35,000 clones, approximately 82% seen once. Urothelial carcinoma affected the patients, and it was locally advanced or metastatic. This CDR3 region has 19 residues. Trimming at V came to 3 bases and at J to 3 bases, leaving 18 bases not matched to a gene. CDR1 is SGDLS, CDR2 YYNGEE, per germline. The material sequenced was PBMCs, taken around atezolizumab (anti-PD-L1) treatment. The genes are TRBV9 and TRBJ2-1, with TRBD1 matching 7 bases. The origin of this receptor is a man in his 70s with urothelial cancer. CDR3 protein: CASSGVYPDGTVGYNEQFF. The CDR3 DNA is TGTGCCAGCAGCGGAGTTTACCCTGACGGGACAGTGGGCTACAATGAGCAGTTCTTC.